These 15 T cell receptor beta chains were sequenced from one sample in a study of T cell responses to AZD1222 COVID-19 vaccine. Method: immunoSEQ multiplex PCR; TCRdb's copy keeps in-frame clones and lacks some. The data show about 150,000 clones, with approximately 86% seen just once and 6.9% held by the top ten. The sample here was peripheral blood, taken after recovery from COVID-19. These TCRs come from an adult who had recovered from COVID-19.

The chain links TRBV11-3 to TRBJ2-2, with 9 bases lining up with TRBD2. This CDR3 is built from 18 residues. In germline, CDR1 is SGHNT, CDR2 YENEEA. The ends lost 0 bases at V and 2 bases at J; junction bases unmatched: 7. The CDR3 sequence: CASSLDSGLAKNTGELFF. In nucleotides, the CDR3 is TGTGCCAGCAGCTTAGATTCGGGACTAGCTAAAAACACCGGGGAGCTGTTTTTT.

V gene TRBV5-8 combines with J gene TRBJ1-2; D is undetermined. Looked up from germline, CDR1 is SGHTS and CDR2 is YDEGEE. Trimming took 3 bases from V and 3 from J, leaving 15 bases between them. This CDR3 contains 15 residues. CDR3 amino acids: CASSSDFFYDYGYTF. In DNA, the CDR3 is TGTGCCAGCAGCTCGGACTTTTTCTATGACTATGGCTACACCTTC.

The chain couples TRBV27 to TRBJ2-1, with D perhaps TRBD2 (6 bases). This CDR3 spans 15 amino acids. The V gene lost 5 bases and the J gene lost 8 bases, with 19 bases spanning the gap. From germline, CDR1 is MNHEY and CDR2 SMNVEV (reference sequence). The DNA of the CDR3 is TGTGCCAGCAGTCAAAGGGGCGGGGTTGTAGATGAGCAGTTCTTC. It encodes CASSQRGGVVDEQFF.

This chain uses TRBV6-2 or TRBV6-3 with TRBJ1-5; the D gene is possibly TRBD1 (5 bases). Germline V gives CDR1 MNHEY, CDR2 SVGEGT. The CDR3 sequence is 14 residues long. The V end lost 5 bases, the J end lost 1 base, and 9 bases lay between the germline ends. For the CDR3, the DNA is TGTGCCAGCAGTGGCCGGGACAGCAATCAGCCCCAGCATTTT. Translated, it gives CASSGRDSNQPQHF.

The chain uses TRBV7-9 and TRBJ1-2; 8 bases fit TRBD1. This CDR3 region has 14 residues. Germline V gene sequence: CDR1 SEHNR, CDR2 FQNEAQ (reference sequence). V was clipped by 4 bases and J by 3 bases; unmatched bases: 4. The CDR3 is CASSSSGGHYGYTF. The CDR3 DNA reads TGTGCCAGCAGCTCGTCAGGGGGCCACTATGGCTACACCTTC.

This chain links TRBV10-3 with TRBJ1-2; TRBD1 matches at 10 bases. Germline V lookup: CDR1 ENHRY, CDR2 SYGVKD. The CDR3 is made up of 14 amino acids. Germline trimming cut 10 bases from V and 7 bases from J; bases unmatched to any gene: 12. The CDR3 spells CATQTGTGARGYTF. The CDR3 DNA is TGTGCCACCCAAACCGGGACAGGGGCGCGTGGCTACACCTTC.

The V call is TRBV9, the J call TRBJ2-2; tentatively, D is TRBD1 (6 bases). Germline CDR1 and CDR2: SGDLS and YYNGEE. The CDR3 has 12 residues. V was cut by 5 bases and J by 6 bases, with 8 bases left in between. In DNA, the CDR3 is TGTGCCAGCAGTTACAGGGCCGGGGAGCTGTTTTTT. It specifies CASSYRAGELFF.

The V call is TRBV5-4, the J call TRBJ2-1; D may be TRBD1 or TRBD2 (5 bases each). V was trimmed by 0 bases and J by 0 bases, leaving 16 bases between them. CDR3 size: 18 residues. Germline V gene data show CDR1 as SGHNT and CDR2 as YYREEE (reference sequence). The DNA for the CDR3 is TGTGCCAGCAGCTTGGCCTCCGGGACCGAGAGCTCCTACAATGAGCAGTTCTTC. Its translation: CASSLASGTESSYNEQFF.

The V and J genes are TRBV6-2 or TRBV6-3 and TRBJ1-2; D gene unclear. Germline loops: CDR1 MNHEY, CDR2 SVGEGT. Deletions cut 5 bases from V and 4 bases from J, with 11 bases between. There are 13 residues in the CDR3. This chain's CDR3 is CASSNGRSYGYTF. As DNA, the CDR3 is TGTGCCAGCAGTAACGGACGGTCCTATGGCTACACCTTC.

The V call is TRBV7-9, the J call TRBJ2-3; 12 positions agree with TRBD2. The CDR3 covers 16 residues. The germline CDR1 and CDR2 sequences are SEHNR and FQNEAQ (reference sequence). After removal of 6 bases from V and 5 bases from J, the junction contained 9 bases not matched to a gene. The DNA for the CDR3 is TGTGCCAGCAGTTCGACTAGCGGGAGCATAGGAGATACGCAGTATTTT. Translating gives CASSSTSGSIGDTQYF. Looking up the rest from reference TRBV7-9 and TRBJ2-3 gives the full variable domain: DTGVSQNPRHKITKRGQNVTFRCDPISEHNRLYWYRQTLGQGPEFLTYFQNEAQLEKSRLLSDRFSAERPKGSFSTLEIQRTEQGDSAMYLCASSSTSGSIGDTQYFGPGTRLTVL.

This sequence joins TRBV16 and TRBJ1-1; D possibly corresponds to TRBD1 (6 bases). The CDR3 is made up of 18 amino acids. V was pared by 1 base and J by 4 bases, with 22 bases between. The germline V gene encodes CDR1 KGHSY and CDR2 FQNENV. CDR3 loop: CASSQFSGGRARTTEAFF. For the CDR3, the DNA is TGTGCCAGCAGCCAATTTAGCGGGGGGCGGGCCCGGACCACTGAAGCTTTCTTT.

V usage is TRBV10-1 and J usage is TRBJ1-1, with D uncertain. The CDR3 has 13 amino acids. The ends were cut back, 2 bases at V and 6 bases at J, with 10 bases in the middle. Germline lookup yields CDR1 WNHNN and CDR2 SYGVQD (reference sequence). The CDR3 nucleotides are TGCGCCAGCAGTGAGAATGGGGAAGCTGAAGCTTTCTTT. It encodes CASSENGEAEAFF.

The chain joins TRBV9 to TRBJ2-6, with D perhaps matching TRBD1 (6 bases). The CDR3 extends over 18 amino acids. The germline V and J ends were trimmed by 0 bases and 0 bases, with 13 bases remaining between them. Germline CDR1 SGDLS, CDR2 YYNGEE. CDR3: CASSVVGTPASGANVLTF. The CDR3 DNA reads TGTGCCAGCAGCGTAGTAGGGACACCTGCCTCTGGGGCCAACGTCCTGACTTTC.

V usage is TRBV10-1 and J usage is TRBJ2-7, with TRBD2 identical over 12 bases. Looked up from germline, CDR1 is WNHNN and CDR2 is SYGVQD (reference sequence). The V and J ends lost 8 bases and 0 bases, in that order; junction bases with no gene match: 11. The CDR3 length is 17 residues. In nucleotides, the CDR3 is TGCGCCAGCCTTAGGACTAGCGGGGAAGGGAGCTCCTACGAGCAGTACTTC. Its protein product is CASLRTSGEGSSYEQYF.

V is TRBV3-1 (or the pseudogene TRBV3-2) and J is TRBJ1-2; D unclear. Germline lookup yields CDR1 LGHDT and CDR2 YNNKEL (reference sequence). V lost 1 base and J lost 4, with 13 bases in between. This CDR3 region has 15 residues. The CDR3 nucleotides are TGTGCCAGCAGCCAAGTAGGAGGTGGACGCTATGGCTACACCTTC. Translating gives CASSQVGGGRYGYTF.